These 17 T cell receptor beta chains share one sample of origin, sequenced in a study of Graves' ophthalmopathy and Graves' hyperthyroidism. The TCR beta CDR3 regions underwent amplification from RNA transcripts. An initial RT-PCR round employing HTBI primers preceded a second-round multiplex PCR. TCRdb reprocessed the multiplex PCR reads via MiXCR and lists one record per CDR3 protein. The sample carries about 240,000 distinct CDR3 sequences, 40% to 50% recorded once. The sequenced sample consisted of peripheral blood. The source is an adult man with Graves' ophthalmopathy.

This clonotype has a count of ten or more. The chain is built from TRBV29-1 and TRBJ2-7, with D possibly matching TRBD1 (6 bases). Trimming cost V 3 bases and J 2 bases, with 11 bases left between them. CDR1 and CDR2 (germline): SQVTM, ANQGSEA. The CDR3 is made up of 13 amino acids. CDR3 nucleotide sequence: TGCAGCGTTGACGTGGCAGGGGCCTACGAGCAGTACTTC. The encoded protein is CSVDVAGAYEQYF.

The chain has TRBV10-3 and TRBJ1-1; 9 bases line up with TRBD1. The germline gives CDR1 ENHRY, CDR2 SYGVKD. The CDR3 covers 13 residues. The CDR3 coding sequence is TGTCGACCGGGACAGGGCATGAACACTGAAGCTTTCTTT. Its protein product is CRPGQGMNTEAFF.

The gene calls are TRBV9 and TRBJ1-6; D ambiguous. This CDR3 has 12 amino acids. V was cut by 0 bases and J by 14 bases, with 9 bases left in between. Germline values: CDR1 SGDLS, CDR2 YYNGEE. CDR3 DNA sequence: TGTGCCAGCAGCGTAGCTACGTCAGCCCTCCACTTT. Amino acids: CASSVATSALHF.

In regard to this clonotype: A much more abundant neighbour one base away suggests this may be a read error. The J gene is TRBJ1-2, the V gene TRBV24-1; D is undetermined. This CDR3 spans 13 amino acids. Germline values: CDR1 KGHDR, CDR2 SFDVKD. V was pared by 6 bases and J by 3 bases, with 10 bases between. The CDR3 bases are TGTGCCACCAGTCTGTCGAGGGACTATGGCTACACCTTC. Amino acids: CATSLSRDYGYTF.

A few counts support this clonotype. The genes are TRBV2 and TRBJ1-2; tentatively, D is TRBD1 (6 bases). Germline V gives CDR1 SNHLY, CDR2 FYNNEI. CDR3 size: 13 residues. The germline V and J ends were trimmed by 5 bases and 1 base, with 8 bases remaining between them. CDR3 bases: TGTGCCAGCAGTAAGGACAGTAACTATGGCTACACCTTC. Amino acids: CASSKDSNYGYTF.

This clonotype was seen only a few times. CDR3 in amino acids: CASSAPQGGYTF. CDR3 DNA sequence: TGTGCCAGCAGCGCGCCACAGGGGGGCTACACCTTC. This sequence joins TRBV9 and TRBJ1-2, with 7 nucleotides matching TRBD1. The CDR3 runs to 12 residues. The ends lost 3 bases at V and 8 bases at J; junction bases unmatched: 4. Germline loops: CDR1 SGDLS, CDR2 YYNGEE.

V gene TRBV24-1 combines with J gene TRBJ1-5; D remains ambiguous. The CDR3 runs 14 residues. V gave up 4 bases and J gave up 13 bases, with 19 bases separating them. CDR1 and CDR2 from the germline V gene are KGHDR and SFDVKD. CDR3 bases: TGTGCCACCAGTGACGGTTCGGGCGGACGGACGCAGCATTTT. The encoded protein is CATSDGSGGRTQHF.

As to this clonotype: Germline is not matched at one junction end, which may reflect a read error. The V and J genes are TRBV2 and TRBJ2-2, with 11 bases matching TRBD2. The CDR3 consists of 17 residues. Germline CDR1 is SNHLY and CDR2 is FYNNEI. CDR3 sequence reads: CASSDVAGGPAHRGAVF. CDR3 nucleotide sequence: TGTGCCAGCAGTGATGTAGCGGGAGGGCCGGCCCACCGGGGAGCTGTTTTT.

A word on this clonotype: Since a much larger clone is just one base distant, this may be a read error. The genes are TRBV24-1 and TRBJ1-1, with D hard to call. The V end was cut by 11 bases, the J end by 2 bases, with 14 bases between. The CDR3 loop spans 13 amino acids. Per germline, CDR1 KGHDR and CDR2 SFDVKD. The CDR3 sequence is CAITSGVNTEAFF. DNA of the CDR3: TGTGCCATCACAAGTGGTGTTAACACTGAAGCTTTCTTT.

Only a few counts were recorded for this clonotype. The V gene is TRBV7-3, the J gene TRBJ2-2; 7 bases line up with TRBD2. In germline, CDR1 is SGHTA, CDR2 FQGTGA. The V and J ends lost 4 bases and 4 bases, in that order; junction bases with no gene match: 12. There are 17 residues in the CDR3. The DNA for the CDR3 is TGTGCCAGCAGCTCCTCCCTAACGGGACTATCCACCGGGGAGCTGTTTTTT. Encoded protein: CASSSSLTGLSTGELFF.

CDR3 residues: CASSQVGHRNFYGYTF. The CDR3 DNA reads as TGTGCCAGCAGCCAAGTGGGACACCGAAATTTCTATGGCTACACCTTC. This chain connects TRBV14 to TRBJ1-2; D may be TRBD1 (6 bases). Germline V gene sequence: CDR1 SGHDN, CDR2 FVKESK. The CDR3 has 16 residues. Trimming removed 1 base at V and 4 bases at J, with 16 bases between.

The CDR3 DNA reads TGCGCCAGCAGCCTCGGAGGACAGAGAAACACCATATATTTT. Residues: CASSLGGQRNTIYF. J is TRBJ1-3 and V is TRBV4-1; D perhaps matches TRBD1 (6 bases). The CDR3 is made up of 14 amino acids. V gave up 4 bases and J gave up 5 bases, with 12 bases separating them. Germline values: CDR1 MGHRA, CDR2 YSYEKL.

The V and J genes are TRBV5-1 and TRBJ2-2, with D perhaps TRBD1 or TRBD2 (5 bases each). CDR1 and CDR2 (germline): SGHRS, YFSETQ. Between the trimmed V and J ends, which lost 5 bases and 7 bases, there was a span of 12 bases. The CDR3 is 13 residues long. The CDR3 protein is CASRTGGNGELFF. CDR3 DNA sequence: TGCGCCAGCAGAACTGGGGGTAACGGGGAGCTGTTTTTT.

This chain links TRBV6-5 with TRBJ1-1; maybe TRBD1 (5 bases). The CDR3 spans 14 residues. The germline V and J ends were trimmed by 6 bases and 1 base, with 12 bases remaining between them. From germline, CDR1 is MNHEY and CDR2 SVGAGI. The CDR3 loop is CASRGGGGNTEAFF. In nucleotides, the CDR3 is TGTGCCAGCAGGGGCGGGGGGGGGAACACTGAAGCTTTCTTT.

The chain is built from TRBV9 and TRBJ1-6; D gene uncertain. The CDR3 sequence is 17 residues long. The germline V gene has CDR1 SGDLS and CDR2 YYNGEE. V lost 4 bases to trimming and J lost 3 bases, with 17 bases between them. The CDR3 DNA reads as TGTGCCAGCAGCTTAAAGGCCGGATTACACTATAATTCACCCCTCCACTTT. This sequence encodes CASSLKAGLHYNSPLHF.

Concerning this clonotype: A read error is likely, as this CDR3 ends without the conserved phenylalanine or tryptophan. The DNA is omitted, as the CDR3 cannot be located on it reliably, and the CDR3 follows TCRdb's listing. The J gene is TRBJ2-5, the V gene TRBV3-1; the table's D gene call, TRBD2, was not cross checked with the DNA. CDR1 LGHDT and CDR2 YNNKEL come from the germline V gene (reference sequence). Ends included, the CDR3 has 13 residues. CDR3 amino acids: CASSTRGSGISGL.

There are many counts of this clonotype. This chain links TRBV29-1 with TRBJ2-7; TRBD2 is a possible D gene (5 bases). Per the germline V gene, CDR1 is SQVTM and CDR2 is ANQGSEA. Between the trimmed V and J ends, which lost 7 bases and 7 bases, there was a span of 14 bases. The CDR3 consists of 11 residues. CDR3 in amino acids: CSALGAWEQYF. The CDR3 DNA sequence: TGCAGCGCCCTGGGAGCCTGGGAGCAGTACTTC.